Detailed here is one T cell receptor (beta chain). The germline gene is not matched at one end of the junction; a read error may be the cause. These data come from a study of blood T cell repertoires in COVID-19. Overall study: Acute and convalescent COVID-19 samples came from the United States, Italy and Spain. T cells, B-cell-depleted T cells, or PBMCs provided the cDNA or gDNA that served as material.

Sequenced by immunoSEQ multiplex PCR; TCRdb stores in-frame clones only, minus some. Among about 58,000 clones listed, approximately 89% were seen once. Germline V CDR1 and CDR2: SSHAT, FNYEAQ (reference sequence). The CDR3 spans 13 residues. The clonotype originates from an older woman with active COVID-19. The rearrangement links TRBV7-7 to TRBJ1-1; D possibly corresponds to TRBD1 (5 bases). Sequencing input: peripheral blood. The CDR3 bases are TGTGCTAGCAGCCTAGACAGCAACACTGAAGCTTTCTTT. Its protein product is CASSLDSNTEAFF.